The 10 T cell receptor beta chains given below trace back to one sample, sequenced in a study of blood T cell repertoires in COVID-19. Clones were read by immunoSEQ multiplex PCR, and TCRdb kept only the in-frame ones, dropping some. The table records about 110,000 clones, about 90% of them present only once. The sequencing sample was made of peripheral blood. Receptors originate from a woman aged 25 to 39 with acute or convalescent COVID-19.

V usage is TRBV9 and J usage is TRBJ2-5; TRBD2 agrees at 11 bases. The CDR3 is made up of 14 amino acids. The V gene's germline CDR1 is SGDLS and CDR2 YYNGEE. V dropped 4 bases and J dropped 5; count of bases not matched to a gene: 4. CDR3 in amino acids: CASSTSGGWETQYF. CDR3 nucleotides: TGTGCCAGCAGCACTAGCGGGGGATGGGAGACCCAGTACTTC.

Here the CDR3 DNA reads TGTGCCAGCAGCTTGGACAGCGACACTGAAGCTTTCTTT. This codes for CASSLDSDTEAFF. V gene TRBV7-9 combines with J gene TRBJ1-1, with D perhaps TRBD1 (6 bases). The germline CDR1 and CDR2 sequences are SEHNR and FQNEAQ (reference sequence). Trimming cost V 3 bases and J 3 bases, with 8 bases left between them. This CDR3 is 13 amino acids long.

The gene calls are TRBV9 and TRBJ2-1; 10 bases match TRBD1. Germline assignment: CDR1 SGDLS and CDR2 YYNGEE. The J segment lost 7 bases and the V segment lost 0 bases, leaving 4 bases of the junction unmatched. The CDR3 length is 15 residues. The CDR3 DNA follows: TGTGCCAGCAGCGTAGGGACAGGGGGTTTTAATGAGCAGTTCTTC. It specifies CASSVGTGGFNEQFF. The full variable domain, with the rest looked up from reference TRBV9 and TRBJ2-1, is DSGVTQTPKHLITATGQRVTLRCSPRSGDLSVYWYQQSLDQGLQFLIQYYNGEERAKGNILERFSAQQFPDLHSELNLSSLELGDSALYFCASSVGTGGFNEQFFGPGTRLTVL.

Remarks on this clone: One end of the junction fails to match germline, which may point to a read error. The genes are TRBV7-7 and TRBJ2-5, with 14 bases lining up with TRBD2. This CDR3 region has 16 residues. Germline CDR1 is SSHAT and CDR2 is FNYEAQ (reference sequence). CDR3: CASSLGLAGEGETQYF. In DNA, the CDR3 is TGTGCTAGCAGCCTGGGACTAGCGGGAGAGGGTGAGACCCAGTACTTC.

The CDR3 spells CASSNQGGNSPLHF. CDR3 DNA sequence: TGTGCCAGTAGTAATCAGGGGGGCAATTCACCCCTCCACTTT. The chain carries TRBV19 and TRBJ1-6; 7 bases match TRBD1. Germline CDR1 LNHDA, CDR2 SQIVND (reference sequence). V was pared by 4 bases and J by 7 bases, with 4 bases of the junction left unmatched. The CDR3 contains 14 residues.

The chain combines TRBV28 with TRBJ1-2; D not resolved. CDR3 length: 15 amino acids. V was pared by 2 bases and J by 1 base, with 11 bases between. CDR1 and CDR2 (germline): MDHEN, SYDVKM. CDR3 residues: CASSLGFQINYGYTF. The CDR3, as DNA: TGTGCCAGCAGTTTAGGCTTTCAGATTAACTATGGCTACACCTTC.

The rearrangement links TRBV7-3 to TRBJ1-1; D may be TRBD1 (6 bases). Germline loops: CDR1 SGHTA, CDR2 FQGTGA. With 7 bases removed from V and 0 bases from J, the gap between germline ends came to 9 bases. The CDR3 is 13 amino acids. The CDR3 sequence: CASTRDMNTEAFF. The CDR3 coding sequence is TGTGCCAGCACCCGGGACATGAACACTGAAGCTTTCTTT.

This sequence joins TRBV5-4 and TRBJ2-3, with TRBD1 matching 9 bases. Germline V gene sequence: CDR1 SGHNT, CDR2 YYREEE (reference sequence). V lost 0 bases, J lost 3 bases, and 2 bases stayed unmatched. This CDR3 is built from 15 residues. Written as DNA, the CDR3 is TGTGCCAGCAGCTTGGAGGGACAGGGTACAGATACGCAGTATTTT. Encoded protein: CASSLEGQGTDTQYF.

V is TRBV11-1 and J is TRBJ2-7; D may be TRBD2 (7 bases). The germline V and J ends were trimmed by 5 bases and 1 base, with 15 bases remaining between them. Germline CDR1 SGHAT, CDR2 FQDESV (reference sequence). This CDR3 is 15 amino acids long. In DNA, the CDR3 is TGTGCCAGCAGCCAGCAGGGGAGGGCATCCTACGAGCAGTACTTC. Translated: CASSQQGRASYEQYF.

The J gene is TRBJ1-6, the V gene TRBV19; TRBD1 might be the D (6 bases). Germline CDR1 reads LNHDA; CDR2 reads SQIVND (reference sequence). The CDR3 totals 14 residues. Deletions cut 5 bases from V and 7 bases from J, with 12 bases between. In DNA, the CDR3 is TGTGCCAGTAGTCTACAGGGAGTGAATTCACCCCTCCACTTT. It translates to CASSLQGVNSPLHF.